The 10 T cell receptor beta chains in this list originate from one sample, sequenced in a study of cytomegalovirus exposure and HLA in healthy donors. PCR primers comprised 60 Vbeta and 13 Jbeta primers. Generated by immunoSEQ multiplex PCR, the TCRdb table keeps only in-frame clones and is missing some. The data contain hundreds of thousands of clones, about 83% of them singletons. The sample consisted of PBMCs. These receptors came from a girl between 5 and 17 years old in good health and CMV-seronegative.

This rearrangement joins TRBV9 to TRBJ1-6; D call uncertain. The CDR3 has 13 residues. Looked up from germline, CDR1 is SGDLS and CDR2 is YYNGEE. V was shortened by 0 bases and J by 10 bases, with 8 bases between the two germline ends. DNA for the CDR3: TGTGCCAGCAGCGTAGGTTCCATCTCACCCCTCCACTTT. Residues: CASSVGSISPLHF.

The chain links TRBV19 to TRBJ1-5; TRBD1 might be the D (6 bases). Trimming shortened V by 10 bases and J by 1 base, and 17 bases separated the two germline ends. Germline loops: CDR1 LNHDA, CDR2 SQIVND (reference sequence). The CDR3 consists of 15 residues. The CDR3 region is CANPGGRGSNQPQHF. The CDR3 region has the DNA TGTGCCAACCCCGGCGGCAGGGGAAGCAATCAGCCCCAGCATTTT. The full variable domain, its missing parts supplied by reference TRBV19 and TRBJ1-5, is DGGITQSPKYLFRKEGQNVTLSCEQNLNHDAMYWYRQDPGQGLRLIYYSQIVNDFQKGDIAEGYSVSREKKESFPLTVTSAQKNPTAFYLCANPGGRGSNQPQHFGDGTRLSIL.

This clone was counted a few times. For the CDR3, the DNA is TGTGCCGGAGGCTCTGAGGGGGAGAACACTGAAGCTTTCTTT. Amino acid sequence: CAGGSEGENTEAFF. The chain has TRBV30 and TRBJ1-1; D possibly corresponds to TRBD1 (6 bases). The V end was cut by 8 bases, the J end by 1 base, with 17 bases between. This CDR3 spans 14 amino acids. CDR1 GTSNPN and CDR2 SVGIG come from the germline V gene (reference sequence).

The DNA for the CDR3 is TGTGCCGCCAACGGGAGGGTAACCAAAAACATTCAGTACTTC. This sequence encodes CAANGRVTKNIQYF. The chain employs TRBV6-5 and TRBJ2-4, with TRBD2 identical over 8 bases. The germline gives CDR1 MNHEY, CDR2 SVGAGI. The CDR3 is 14 amino acids. J was trimmed by 2 bases and V by 11 bases; bases with no gene match: 8.

CDR3 DNA: TGTGCCAGCAGCTCCCAGAGCGGGGTTTACAATGAGCAGTTCTTC. Translation: CASSSQSGVYNEQFF. This chain links TRBV7-2 with TRBJ2-1; TRBD2 matches 7 bases. The CDR3 runs to 15 residues. The germline V gene encodes CDR1 SGHTA and CDR2 FQGNSA. The V and J ends lost 4 bases and 4 bases, in that order; junction bases with no gene match: 7.

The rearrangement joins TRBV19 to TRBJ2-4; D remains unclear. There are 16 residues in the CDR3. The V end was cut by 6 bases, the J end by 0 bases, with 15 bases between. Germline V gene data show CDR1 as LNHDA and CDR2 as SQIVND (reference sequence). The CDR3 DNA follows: TGTGCCAGTAGCCCCGCGGCCGCTCTAGCCAAAAACATTCAGTACTTC. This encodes CASSPAAALAKNIQYF.

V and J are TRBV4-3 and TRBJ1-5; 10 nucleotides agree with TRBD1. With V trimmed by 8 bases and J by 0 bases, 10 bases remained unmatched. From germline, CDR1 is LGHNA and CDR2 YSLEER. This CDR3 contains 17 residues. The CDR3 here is CASPGTGAAFSNQPQHF. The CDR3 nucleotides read TGCGCCAGCCCGGGGACAGGGGCCGCCTTTAGCAATCAGCCCCAGCATTTT.

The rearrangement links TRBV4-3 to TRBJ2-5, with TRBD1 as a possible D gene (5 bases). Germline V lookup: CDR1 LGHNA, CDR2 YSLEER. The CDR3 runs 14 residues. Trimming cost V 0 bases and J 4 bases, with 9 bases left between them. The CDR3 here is CASSQDPRGETQYF. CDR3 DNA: TGCGCCAGCAGCCAAGATCCTAGGGGAGAGACCCAGTACTTC.

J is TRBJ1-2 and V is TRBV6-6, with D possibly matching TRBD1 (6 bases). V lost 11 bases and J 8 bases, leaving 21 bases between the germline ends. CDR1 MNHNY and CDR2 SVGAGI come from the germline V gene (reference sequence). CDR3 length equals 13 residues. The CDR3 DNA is TGTGCCTCACATCCCCGGGGGGCTGAAGGCTACACCTTC. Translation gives CASHPRGAEGYTF.

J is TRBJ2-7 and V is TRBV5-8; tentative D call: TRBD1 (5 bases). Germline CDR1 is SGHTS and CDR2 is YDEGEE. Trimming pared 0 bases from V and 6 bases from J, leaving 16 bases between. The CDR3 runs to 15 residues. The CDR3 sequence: CASSLDGSGWGEQYF. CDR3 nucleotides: TGTGCCAGCAGCTTGGATGGATCAGGGTGGGGCGAGCAGTACTTC.